Each of the 25 T cell receptor beta chains below was sequenced from the same sample in a study of blood T cells in healthy people across ages. A second PCR of 7 to 11 cycles used a sample-barcoded 5' primer and a J-beta primer mix. TCRdb called the 5' RACE reads again in MiXCR, with one record for every CDR3 protein. Among about 970,000 distinct CDR3 sequences listed, roughly half were seen once. The sequenced material came from blood. The receptors here all came from a woman in her sixties in good health.

A few counts support this clonotype. The rearrangement joins TRBV4-2 to TRBJ2-4; TRBD2 might be the D (5 bases). CDR1 LGHNA and CDR2 YNFKEQ come from the germline V gene. Trimming removed 2 bases at V and 2 bases at J, with 10 bases between. This CDR3 contains 15 residues. CDR3 loop: CASSQLRGTKNIQYF. The CDR3 nucleotides are TGTGCCAGCAGCCAACTCCGGGGAACCAAAAACATTCAGTACTTC.

The V and J genes are TRBV20-1 and TRBJ2-5; D may match TRBD1 or TRBD2 (6 bases each). In germline, CDR1 is DFQATT, CDR2 SNEGSKA (reference sequence). V shed 2 bases and J shed 11 bases, with 12 bases lying between them. The CDR3 contains 11 residues. The CDR3 protein is CSARNGGGQYF. The CDR3 bases are TGCAGTGCTAGAAATGGAGGGGGGCAGTACTTC.

The table lists this clonotype with a few counts. J is TRBJ2-5 and V is TRBV12-3 or TRBV12-4; D possibly corresponds to TRBD2 (5 bases). The CDR3 runs 15 residues. Trimming shortened V by 4 bases and J by 5 bases, and 17 bases separated the two germline ends. The CDR3 nucleotides are TGTGCCAGCAGTTCCAGCCTCGAGGGTGTGGAGACCCAGTACTTC. Translated: CASSSSLEGVETQYF.

This clonotype came up a few times. The rearrangement links TRBV25-1 to TRBJ2-4; no reliable D call. Deletions cut 1 base from V and 4 bases from J, with 11 bases between. Germline CDR1 MGHDK, CDR2 SYGVNS. This CDR3 comprises 15 residues. CDR3: CASSESGQRKNIQYF. The CDR3, as DNA: TGTGCCAGCAGTGAATCGGGTCAGAGGAAAAACATTCAGTACTTC.

In this sample, this clonotype turned up once. Given a much more abundant clone one base away, this may be a read error. The CDR3 reads CAGSLPSSDTQYF. The CDR3 bases are TGTGCCGGCAGCCTACCGTCCTCGGATACGCAGTATTTT. The genes are TRBV5-5 and TRBJ2-3; D not resolved. The CDR3 is made up of 13 amino acids. CDR1 is SGHKS and CDR2 is YYEKEE in the germline V gene (reference sequence).

J is TRBJ2-3 and V is TRBV28; 7 nucleotides line up with TRBD2. Germline loops: CDR1 MDHEN, CDR2 SYDVKM. V shed 8 bases and J 2 bases; nucleotides not matched to a gene: 10. The CDR3 sequence is 15 residues long. DNA for the CDR3: TGTGCCAGCTCGGGACTAATCATAAACACAGATACGCAGTATTTT. This encodes CASSGLIINTDTQYF.

The rearrangement uses TRBV27 and TRBJ2-7; 8 bases agree with TRBD1. V was pared by 5 bases and J by 3 bases, with 9 bases of the junction left unmatched. There are 15 residues in the CDR3. Looked up from germline, CDR1 is MNHEY and CDR2 is SMNVEV (reference sequence). The DNA for the CDR3 is TGTGCCAGCAGTCCTCGACAGGGGTTTAACTACGAGCAGTACTTC. It is translated as CASSPRQGFNYEQYF.

CDR3 in DNA: TGTGCCTGGAGAGATAACAATGAGCAGTTCTTC. Translating it yields CAWRDNNEQFF. The V gene is TRBV30, the J gene TRBJ2-1, with D hard to call. CDR3 length: 11 amino acids. V shed 3 bases and J shed 5 bases, with 5 bases lying between them. Germline values: CDR1 GTSNPN, CDR2 SVGIG (reference sequence).

This clonotype was recorded once. V and J are TRBV3-1 and TRBJ2-7; D call uncertain. Germline V gene lookup returns CDR1 LGHDT and CDR2 YNNKEL (reference sequence). There are 13 residues in the CDR3. The V end was cut by 2 bases, the J end by 3 bases, with 8 bases between. Here the CDR3 reads CASSQTPGYEQYF. The CDR3 DNA sequence: TGTGCCAGCAGCCAAACTCCAGGCTACGAGCAGTACTTC.

V gene TRBV28 combines with J gene TRBJ2-7; weak D call: TRBD1 (5 bases). Germline loops: CDR1 MDHEN, CDR2 SYDVKM. The CDR3 loop spans 17 amino acids. With 8 bases removed from V and 2 bases from J, the gap between germline ends came to 25 bases. The CDR3 spells CASRSYRDRQITYEQYF. In DNA form, the CDR3 reads TGTGCCAGCCGGTCTTACCGCGACCGACAGATTACCTACGAGCAGTACTTC.

This clonotype has just a few counts. The chain has TRBV29-1 and TRBJ2-5; tentatively, D is TRBD2 (5 bases). The V end was cut by 4 bases, the J end by 5 bases, with 14 bases between. The V gene's germline CDR1 is SQVTM and CDR2 ANQGSEA. The CDR3 is made up of 13 amino acids. The CDR3 protein is CSVGYGVGETQYF. In DNA, the CDR3 is TGCAGCGTTGGATACGGGGTAGGCGAGACCCAGTACTTC. The whole variable domain, remainder taken from reference TRBV29-1 and TRBJ2-5, is SAVISQKPSRDICQRGTSLTIQCQVDSQVTMMFWYRQQPGQSLTLIATANQGSEATYESGFVIDKFPISRPNLTFSTLTVSNMSPEDSSIYLCSVGYGVGETQYFGPGTRLLVL.

J is TRBJ2-3 and V is TRBV7-6; the D call may be TRBD1 or TRBD2 (6 bases each). Trimming took off 8 bases at V and 5 bases at J, with 20 bases between the two ends. CDR1 and CDR2 (germline): SGHVS, FNYEAQ. The CDR3 contains 15 residues. CDR3 DNA sequence: TGTGCCAGCCGACCTCACCCGGGGGCCGTAGATACGCAGTATTTT. Its protein is CASRPHPGAVDTQYF.

This clonotype appeared many times. The genes are TRBV7-2 and TRBJ2-4; 9 positions agree with TRBD1. The junction had 8 bases not matched to a gene; V was cut back by 1 base and J by 7 bases. From germline, CDR1 is SGHTA and CDR2 FQGNSA. The CDR3 runs to 16 residues. CDR3 protein: CASSLVQGASGNIQYF. CDR3 coding DNA: TGTGCCAGCAGCTTAGTACAGGGGGCCAGCGGGAACATTCAGTACTTC.

The chain has TRBV13 and TRBJ2-7, with 7 positions matching TRBD2. The J segment lost 6 bases and the V segment lost 0 bases, leaving 5 bases of the junction unmatched. Germline CDR1 reads PRHDT; CDR2 reads FYEKMQ (reference sequence). The CDR3 has 14 residues. CDR3 protein: CASSLGAGEGEQYF. CDR3 DNA sequence: TGTGCCAGCAGCTTAGGCGCGGGGGAAGGCGAGCAGTACTTC.

The chain joins TRBV3-1 to TRBJ2-1; D is uncertain. The CDR3 has 15 residues. Trimming cost V 4 bases and J 1 base, with 11 bases left between them. The germline V gene encodes CDR1 LGHDT and CDR2 YNNKEL (reference sequence). CDR3 sequence reads: CASSPDWGSYNEQFF. CDR3 DNA sequence: TGTGCCAGCAGCCCCGACTGGGGATCCTACAATGAGCAGTTCTTC.

This sequence joins TRBV28 and TRBJ2-5; 7 nucleotides align to TRBD2. The V segment lost 5 bases and the J segment 11 bases; nucleotides outside the gene matches: 14. Germline CDR1 and CDR2: MDHEN and SYDVKM. This CDR3 region has 14 residues. DNA for the CDR3: TGTGCCAGCAGTCTCCGGGACCCAGGGCGGGAGCAGTACTTC. Encoded protein: CASSLRDPGREQYF.

The rearrangement links TRBV28 to TRBJ2-7; D may be TRBD2 (5 bases). CDR3 size: 15 residues. V was trimmed by 5 bases and J by 0 bases, leaving 14 bases between them. The germline V gene encodes CDR1 MDHEN and CDR2 SYDVKM. CDR3 coding DNA: TGTGCCAGCAGTCCATCTAGCAAAGGCTCCTACGAGCAGTACTTC. Protein: CASSPSSKGSYEQYF.

The chain is built from TRBV20-1 and TRBJ1-5; D is unresolved. The CDR3 consists of 15 residues. The V end was cut by 1 base, the J end by 0 bases, with 10 bases between. Per the germline V gene, CDR1 is DFQATT and CDR2 is SNEGSKA (reference sequence). This CDR3 reads CSARVNRDSNQPQHF. Here the CDR3 DNA reads TGCAGTGCTAGAGTCAACCGGGATAGCAATCAGCCCCAGCATTTT.

This clonotype appeared many times. J is TRBJ2-1 and V is TRBV20-1; no clear D. Germline V gene data show CDR1 as DFQATT and CDR2 as SNEGSKA (reference sequence). The CDR3 is 15 residues long. The germline V and J ends were trimmed by 0 bases and 0 bases, with 9 bases remaining between them. The CDR3 bases are TGCAGTGCTAGAGATCTGGAGAGCTCCTACAATGAGCAGTTCTTC. It yields the protein CSARDLESSYNEQFF.

The chain employs TRBV24-1 and TRBJ2-1, with 7 bases that match TRBD1. Germline V gives CDR1 KGHDR, CDR2 SFDVKD. J was trimmed by 2 bases and V by 4 bases; bases with no gene match: 13. The length of the CDR3 is 18 residues. CDR3 coding DNA: TGTGCCACCAGTGACAGACAGGGTACCCGTTTGCCCTACAATGAGCAGTTCTTC. Residues: CATSDRQGTRLPYNEQFF.

The J gene is TRBJ1-6, the V gene TRBV30, with D possibly matching TRBD1 (5 bases). The CDR3 spans 13 residues. Germline assignment: CDR1 GTSNPN and CDR2 SVGIG (reference sequence). V was pared by 3 bases and J by 7 bases, with 10 bases between. In nucleotides, the CDR3 is TGTGCCTGGAGCGGGACGGGAAATTCACCCCTCCACTTT. This translates into CAWSGTGNSPLHF.

V is TRBV3-1 and J is TRBJ2-7; 11 nucleotides line up with TRBD2. The length of the CDR3 is 18 residues. The junction had 11 bases not matched to a gene; V was cut back by 4 bases and J by 0 bases. Germline loops: CDR1 LGHDT, CDR2 YNNKEL (reference sequence). CDR3 sequence reads: CASSPLIGTSGSSYEQYF. The CDR3 DNA is TGTGCCAGCAGCCCCCTTATTGGAACTAGCGGGAGCTCCTACGAGCAGTACTTC.

The chain carries TRBV4-3 and TRBJ1-1; D is uncertain. This CDR3 is 16 amino acids long. Germline V gene lookup returns CDR1 LGHNA and CDR2 YSLEER. The V end lost 0 bases, the J end lost 0 bases, and 11 bases lay between the germline ends. CDR3 in amino acids: CASSQDITNLNTEAFF. In DNA, the CDR3 is TGCGCCAGCAGCCAAGATATTACGAATCTGAACACTGAAGCTTTCTTT.

Details on this clonotype: At one end, the junction sequence differs from germline, possibly due to a read error. The genes are TRBV5-5 and TRBJ1-2; D is undetermined. The CDR3 is 16 amino acids. The germline V gene encodes CDR1 SGHKS and CDR2 YYEKEE (reference sequence). The CDR3 coding sequence is TGTGCCAGCAGCTCTGGACGGGCGGAAGCTAATTATGGCTACACCTTC. It yields the protein CASSSGRAEANYGYTF.

This clonotype has only a few counts. The chain recombines TRBV7-2 with TRBJ2-5, with 9 bases fitting TRBD2. The germline CDR1 and CDR2 sequences are SGHTA and FQGNSA. This CDR3 has 18 residues. Germline trimming cut 4 bases from V and 5 bases from J; bases unmatched to any gene: 17. CDR3 loop: CASSSRLNLAGEKETQYF. CDR3 sequence (DNA): TGTGCCAGCAGCTCGCGCTTAAACTTAGCGGGAGAGAAGGAGACCCAGTACTTC.